This T cell receptor (beta chain) was sequenced for a study of metastatic and nonmetastatic thyroid tumors (dated by TCRdb to 2018 to 2020). With respect to the entire study: Repertoires from peripheral blood and from tumor or nodule tissue samples of malignant and benign thyroid patients were compared. Study-wide findings and limitations: In both blood and tumor samples, TCR beta diversity was reported to be significantly higher in malignant tumors than in benign nodules.

There are 13 amino acids in the CDR3, from cysteine to phenylalanine inclusive. Just CDR3 DNA is preserved here, 39 bases in frame from base 1. CDR1 and CDR2, per the germline V gene, are MDHEN and SYDVKM. This clone was seen only a few times. Its antigen is not yet known. This may be a read error: a much more frequent sequence differs by one nucleotide. Libraries were prepared through PCR. The instrument was an Illumina HiSeq 4000. High-throughput sequencing was used to profile the CDR3 region of the TCR beta-chain in every patient. Concerning the study's data processing: The researchers built a classifier to tell apart papillary thyroid cancer patients with distant metastasis, based on CDR3 differences among clinicopathological groups. The Shannon index was used to assess repertoire diversity, and the Morisita-Horn index was used to assess tumor-blood repertoire similarity. TCRdb trimmed public reads at Q25 via fastp, called clones via MiXCR and kept in-frame beta chains. The V and J calls here are based on TCRdb, not the publication. The sample yields 70,000 or so clones; approximately 15% were counted once. 5% to 8% of the sample is taken by the ten largest.

None of the patients had been given any treatment before thyroid surgery. Using T-cell receptor beta sequencing, the researchers looked back retrospectively at clinical samples from patients, gathered between the early 2010s and the late 2010s. The sample taken for sequencing was blood. The receptor's source is a male donor with papillary thyroid cancer or a benign thyroid nodule (not recorded which). Some clones in this sample may be carry-over from other donors' samples. This chain is built from TRBV28 and TRBJ1-2, and the D gene may be TRBD1, 6 bases matching. CDR3 region: CASRSRDINGCTF. The DNA sequence is given as TGTGCCAGCAGATCCCGGGACATTAATGGCTGCACCTTC.